Shown below are 23 T cell receptor beta chains from a single sample sequenced in a study of T cells in Graves' hyperthyroidism and ophthalmopathy. The source material, RNA transcripts, was used to amplify TCR beta CDR3 regions. HTBI primers drove first-round RT-PCR of the TCR CDR3. One entry per CDR3 protein, called by TCRdb with MiXCR from the multiplex PCR reads. The table records some 490,000 distinct CDR3 sequences, roughly 22% of them present only once. The material sequenced was blood. Receptor source: a woman in her seventies with Graves' ophthalmopathy.

A few counts support this clonotype. The gene calls are TRBV12-3 or TRBV12-4 and TRBJ2-7, with 8 bases fitting TRBD2. Trimming at V came to 4 bases and at J to 3 bases, leaving 5 bases not matched to a gene. The CDR3 has 14 residues. The CDR3 sequence: CASSWDSGDYEQYF. The CDR3 region has the DNA TGTGCCAGCAGTTGGGATAGCGGGGACTACGAGCAGTACTTC.

The chain employs TRBV30 and TRBJ2-1; D not resolved. CDR3 length: 15 residues. The germline CDR1 and CDR2 sequences are GTSNPN and SVGIG (reference sequence). V dropped 3 bases and J dropped 0 bases, with 12 bases sitting between them. CDR3 sequence (DNA): TGTGCCTGGAGGCCCGCGTTGAGCTCCTACAATGAGCAGTTCTTC. Its protein product is CAWRPALSSYNEQFF.

The chain links TRBV6-1 to TRBJ1-2; D perhaps matches TRBD1 (6 bases). Germline values: CDR1 MNHNS, CDR2 SASEGT. This CDR3 has 13 residues. Trimming took 6 bases from V and 8 from J, leaving 16 bases between them. The CDR3 loop reads CASSKQGPGGYTF. The CDR3 DNA follows: TGTGCCAGCAGCAAACAGGGTCCGGGGGGCTACACCTTC.

This clonotype was seen a handful of times. The chain has TRBV20-1 and TRBJ2-7; D is undetermined. The CDR3 has 11 amino acids. Looked up from germline, CDR1 is DFQATT and CDR2 is SNEGSKA (reference sequence). The V end was cut by 3 bases, the J end by 3 bases, with 6 bases between. The CDR3 nucleotides read TGCAGTGCTAGTAATGTCTACGAGCAGTACTTC. It specifies CSASNVYEQYF.

The chain couples TRBV9 to TRBJ1-6, with D maybe TRBD1 (6 bases). The CDR3 covers 16 residues. Between the trimmed V and J ends, which lost 2 bases and 0 bases, there was a span of 9 bases. The germline CDR1 and CDR2 sequences are SGDLS and YYNGEE. The CDR3 bases are TGTGCCAGCAGCGTTGTGGACAGCTCCTATAATTCACCCCTCCACTTT. Its translation is CASSVVDSSYNSPLHF.

This clonotype came up many times. The chain uses TRBV7-8 and TRBJ2-7; TRBD2 aligns across 8 bases. Germline loops: CDR1 SGHVS, CDR2 FQNEAQ. V lost 5 bases, J lost 2 bases, and 5 bases stayed unmatched. The CDR3 runs 14 residues. CDR3 sequence (DNA): TGTGCCAGCAGCCATAGCGGGGAACCCTACGAGCAGTACTTC. It specifies CASSHSGEPYEQYF. The variable domain in full, with the rest retrieved from reference TRBV7-8 and TRBJ2-7, is GAGVSQSPRYKVAKRGQDVALRCDPISGHVSLFWYQQALGQGPEFLTYFQNEAQLDKSGLPSDRFFAERPEGSVSTLKIQRTQQEDSAVYLCASSHSGEPYEQYFGPGTRLTVT.

This clonotype was counted at least ten times. This chain uses TRBV29-1 with TRBJ1-2; TRBD1 might be the D (5 bases). CDR1 and CDR2 from the germline V gene are SQVTM and ANQGSEA. Trimming took off 4 bases at V and 4 bases at J, with 16 bases between the two ends. This CDR3 has 14 residues. The CDR3 nucleotides read TGCAGCGTTGTAGGGGATCTCGACAGCTATGGCTACACCTTC. Amino acids: CSVVGDLDSYGYTF.

This clonotype was seen many times. This chain links TRBV5-1 with TRBJ2-7; either TRBD1 or TRBD2 may supply D (6 bases each). CDR1 is SGHRS, CDR2 YFSETQ, per germline. Trimming left V 4 bases short and J 3 bases short, with 17 bases between. This CDR3 has 15 residues. DNA for the CDR3: TGCGCCAGCAGCCCCAGGGGACTTGGATTCTACGAGCAGTACTTC. It specifies CASSPRGLGFYEQYF.

This clonotype turned up a few times. The chain uses TRBV6-1 and TRBJ2-7; TRBD2 is a possible D gene (6 bases). Germline CDR1 reads MNHNS; CDR2 reads SASEGT. This CDR3 spans 12 amino acids. The V end was cut by 5 bases, the J end by 7 bases, with 12 bases between. The CDR3 region has the DNA TGTGCCAGCAGTCGCGGGACGTTAGAGCAGTACTTC. Amino acids: CASSRGTLEQYF.

The chain carries TRBV5-1 and TRBJ2-5, with a possible D match to TRBD1 (8 bases). The germline gives CDR1 SGHRS, CDR2 YFSETQ. V lost 8 bases and J lost 3, with 17 bases in between. The CDR3 is 14 amino acids. The DNA for the CDR3 is TGCGCCAGTGCAGGGGGCGGGGGAGAAGAGACCCAGTACTTC. Its protein product is CASAGGGGEETQYF.

This clonotype appeared once. J is TRBJ2-6 and V is TRBV5-1, with D unresolved. In germline, CDR1 is SGHRS, CDR2 YFSETQ. With 0 bases removed from V and 2 bases from J, the gap between germline ends came to 6 bases. The length of the CDR3 is 15 residues. The CDR3 loop reads CASSLGPAGANVLTF. DNA for the CDR3: TGCGCCAGCAGCTTGGGGCCTGCTGGGGCCAACGTCCTGACTTTC.

The chain has TRBV29-1 and TRBJ2-7; D call uncertain. Looked up from germline, CDR1 is SQVTM and CDR2 is ANQGSEA. This CDR3 contains 14 residues. With 0 bases removed from V and 4 bases from J, the gap between germline ends came to 13 bases. The CDR3 sequence: CSVEEVGQGYEQYF. DNA for the CDR3: TGCAGCGTTGAAGAGGTTGGGCAAGGGTACGAGCAGTACTTC.

As to this clonotype: This likely comes from a read error, as the CDR3 has no conserved phenylalanine or tryptophan at its end. The rearrangement uses TRBV19 and TRBJ1-2, with D unresolved. Deletions cut 4 bases from V and 5 bases from J, with 14 bases between. Looked up from germline, CDR1 is LNHDA and CDR2 is SQIVND (reference sequence). CDR3 length equals 14 residues. The DNA for the CDR3 is TGTGCCAGTAGTAACGGCGACGGCACATATGGCTACACCGTC. Amino acid sequence: CASSNGDGTYGYTV.

This sequence joins TRBV3-1 and TRBJ2-5; 7 bases match TRBD2. The DNA end is more similar to TRBJ2-1, so the J call may be wrong. The germline gives CDR1 LGHDT, CDR2 YNNKEL (reference sequence). The CDR3 totals 14 residues. CDR3 nucleotides: TGTGCCAGCAGCTACGTGGGGGGGGAGGCCCCCCAGTTCTTC. This sequence encodes CASSYVGGEAPQFF.

The rearrangement links TRBV30 to TRBJ1-5; TRBD1 matches at 8 bases. The V and J ends lost 3 bases and 3 bases, in that order; junction bases with no gene match: 7. Germline CDR1 and CDR2: GTSNPN and SVGIG (reference sequence). This CDR3 has 15 amino acids. The CDR3 spells CAWRAGQGPNQPQHF. CDR3 sequence (DNA): TGTGCCTGGAGGGCAGGACAGGGACCCAATCAGCCCCAGCATTTT. Full variable domain (missing parts from reference TRBV30 and TRBJ1-5): SQTIHQWPATLVQPVGSPLSLECTVEGTSNPNLYWYRQAAGRGLQLLFYSVGIGQISSEVPQNLSASRPQDRQFILSSKKLLLSDSGFYLCAWRAGQGPNQPQHFGDGTRLSIL.

The V call is TRBV6-1, the J call TRBJ1-5; 7 bases are a match to TRBD1. CDR1 is MNHNS and CDR2 is SASEGT in the germline V gene. The CDR3 consists of 13 residues. Germline trimming cut 6 bases from V and 9 bases from J; bases unmatched to any gene: 8. The CDR3 loop reads CASSGQAKGPQHF. The CDR3 nucleotides read TGTGCCAGCAGCGGACAGGCAAAAGGGCCCCAGCATTTT.

This clonotype appeared many times. This rearrangement joins TRBV12-3 or TRBV12-4 to TRBJ1-2; the match to TRBD1 covers 8 bases. The CDR3 covers 13 residues. Unmatched junction bases numbered 4, after V lost 6 bases and J lost 4 bases. For the CDR3, the DNA is TGTGCCAGCAGGGCCGACAGGGGCTATGGCTACACCTTC. It encodes CASRADRGYGYTF.

This clonotype was counted a few times. The chain recombines TRBV12-3 or TRBV12-4 with TRBJ2-7, with 7 bases matching TRBD1. CDR3 size: 14 residues. Losses at the gene ends were 7 bases for V and 4 bases for J; bases not matched to a gene: 10. CDR3 nucleotide sequence: TGTGCCAGCACAACCAGACAGGGCAATTACGAGCAGTACTTC. It specifies CASTTRQGNYEQYF.

V gene TRBV4-1 combines with J gene TRBJ1-5, with D uncertain. Germline V gene data show CDR1 as MGHRA and CDR2 as YSYEKL. Trimming pared 4 bases from V and 6 bases from J, leaving 16 bases between. This CDR3 spans 15 amino acids. CDR3 sequence (DNA): TGCGCCAGCAGCCCGTTTAGGGCCTCGAGTCAGCCCCAGCATTTT. Its protein is CASSPFRASSQPQHF.

This clonotype was seen a handful of times. The rearrangement joins TRBV28 to TRBJ1-2, with TRBD1 matching over 8 bases. Trimming removed 6 bases from V and 7 bases from J; junction bases left unmatched: 16. This CDR3 has 16 residues. Germline CDR1 MDHEN, CDR2 SYDVKM. The CDR3 DNA reads TGTGCCAGCAGACCGGGACAGGTTCTGTGGTCGACTGGCTACACCTTC. It translates to CASRPGQVLWSTGYTF.

The genes are TRBV9 and TRBJ2-5, with 9 bases that match TRBD1. Germline loops: CDR1 SGDLS, CDR2 YYNGEE. With 3 bases clipped from V and 5 bases from J, the junction kept 8 bases outside the gene matches. The length of the CDR3 is 15 residues. The CDR3 coding sequence is TGTGCCAGCAGCGCAACCGGGACAGGGAGCGAGACCCAGTACTTC. Protein: CASSATGTGSETQYF.

This clonotype occurred a few times. V and J are TRBV19 and TRBJ2-2; 9 bases align to TRBD2. The CDR3 extends over 15 amino acids. Trimming at V came to 6 bases and at J to 3 bases, leaving 5 bases not matched to a gene. The V gene's germline CDR1 is LNHDA and CDR2 SQIVND (reference sequence). DNA of the CDR3: TGTGCCAGTAGAGGAAGCGGGAGGTACACCGGGGAGCTGTTTTTT. Its translation is CASRGSGRYTGELFF.

Note on this clonotype: Germline is not matched at one junction end, which may reflect a read error. The chain employs TRBV7-3 and TRBJ2-2; D possibly corresponds to TRBD2 (6 bases). CDR1 is SGHTA and CDR2 is FQGTGA in the germline V gene. The CDR3 consists of 16 residues. In DNA form, the CDR3 reads TGCGCCAGCAGCCCAAGACTAGAGAGGTCCACCGGGGAGCTGTTTTTT. This encodes CASSPRLERSTGELFF.